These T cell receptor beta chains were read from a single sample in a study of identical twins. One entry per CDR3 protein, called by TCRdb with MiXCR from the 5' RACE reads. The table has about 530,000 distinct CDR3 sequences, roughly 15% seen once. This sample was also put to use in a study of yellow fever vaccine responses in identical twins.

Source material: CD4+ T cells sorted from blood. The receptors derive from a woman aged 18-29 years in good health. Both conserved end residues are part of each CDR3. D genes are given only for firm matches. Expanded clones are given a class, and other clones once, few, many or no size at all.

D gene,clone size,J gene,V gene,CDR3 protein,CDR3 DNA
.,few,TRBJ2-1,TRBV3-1,CASSRQVDSNEQFF,TGTGCCAGCAGCCGCCAGGTGGATAGCAATGAGCAGTTCTTC
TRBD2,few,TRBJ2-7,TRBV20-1,CSARDLNSGRTDEQYF,TGCAGTGCTAGAGACCTTAATAGCGGGAGGACGGACGAGCAGTACTTC
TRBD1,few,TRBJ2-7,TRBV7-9,CASSSKENSGGVEQYF,TGTGCCAGCAGCTCGAAAGAGAATTCAGGGGGCGTTGAGCAGTACTTC
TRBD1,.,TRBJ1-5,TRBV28,CASRSGQLSGQPQHF,TGTGCCAGCAGGTCGGGACAGCTCTCAGGTCAGCCCCAGCATTTT
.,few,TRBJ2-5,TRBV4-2,CASSQGGLRQETQYF,TGTGCCAGCAGCCAAGGAGGACTGAGACAAGAGACCCAGTACTTC
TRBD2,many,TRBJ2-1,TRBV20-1,CSAGNLVRSGSSNNEQFF,TGCAGTGCTGGGAATTTGGTCCGTAGCGGGAGCAGTAACAATGAGCAGTTCTTC
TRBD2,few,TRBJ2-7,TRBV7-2,CASSSRTSGRTYF,TGTGCCAGCAGCTCCCGGACTAGCGGGAGGACGTACTTC
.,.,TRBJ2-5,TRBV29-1,CSVVVSNYQETQYF,TGCAGCGTTGTGGTTTCGAATTACCAAGAGACCCAGTACTTC
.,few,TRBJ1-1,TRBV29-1,CSVEDPWGNTEAFF,TGCAGCGTTGAAGATCCTTGGGGGAACACTGAAGCTTTCTTT
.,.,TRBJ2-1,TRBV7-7,CASSLSSSGSYNEQFF,TGTGCCAGCAGCCTATCCTCTTCAGGTTCCTACAATGAGCAGTTCTTC
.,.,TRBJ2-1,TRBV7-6,CASSSISLTYNEQFF,TGTGCCAGCAGCTCCATATCCCTAACCTACAATGAGCAGTTCTTC
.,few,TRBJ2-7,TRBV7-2,CASSFIPAYEQYF,TGTGCCAGCAGCTTTATCCCGGCGTACGAGCAGTACTTC
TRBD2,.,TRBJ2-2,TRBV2,CASSERSGLAGGNGELFF,TGTGCCAGCAGTGAACGCTCGGGACTAGCGGGAGGAAACGGGGAGCTGTTTTTT
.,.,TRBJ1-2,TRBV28,CASSLAYGYTF,TGTGCCAGCAGTTTGGCCTATGGCTACACCTTC
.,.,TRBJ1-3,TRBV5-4,CASSLFGGTNSGNTIYF,TGTGCCAGCAGCTTATTCGGGGGGACAAACTCTGGAAACACCATATATTTT
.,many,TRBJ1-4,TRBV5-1,CASSLEEPNEKLFF,TGCGCCAGCAGCTTGGAGGAACCAAATGAAAAACTGTTTTTT
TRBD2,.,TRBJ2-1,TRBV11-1,CASSPDRGTSGAKNPNEQFF,TGTGCCAGCAGCCCTGACAGAGGGACTAGCGGGGCCAAGAACCCCAATGAGCAGTTCTTC
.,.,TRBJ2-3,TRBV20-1,CSARDLRSDTQYF,TGCAGTGCTAGAGATTTAAGATCAGATACGCAGTATTTT
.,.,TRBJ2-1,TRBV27,CASSFSSRQEQFF,TGTGCCAGCAGTTTTTCTTCGCGTCAGGAGCAGTTCTTC
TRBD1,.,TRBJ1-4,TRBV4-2,CASSPLDREGKLFF,TGTGCCAGCAGCCCCTTGGACAGGGAAGGAAAACTGTTTTTT
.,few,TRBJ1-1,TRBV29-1,CSVGEGRTEAFF,TGCAGCGTTGGCGAGGGAAGGACTGAAGCTTTCTTT
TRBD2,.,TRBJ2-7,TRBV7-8,CASSLGAGVVGEQYF,TGTGCCAGCAGCTTAGGAGCGGGAGTTGTCGGGGAGCAGTACTTC
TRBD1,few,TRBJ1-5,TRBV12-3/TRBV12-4,CASSPGQPNQPQHF,TGTGCCAGCAGTCCGGGACAGCCGAATCAGCCCCAGCATTTT
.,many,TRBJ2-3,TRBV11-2,CASKRVSTQYF,TGTGCCAGCAAGAGAGTGTCGACGCAGTATTTT
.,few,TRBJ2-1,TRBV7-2,CASSLNLAGKEQFF,TGTGCCAGCAGCTTAAATTTGGCGGGGAAAGAGCAGTTCTTC
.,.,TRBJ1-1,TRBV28,CASSLTGQLNTEAFF,TGTGCCAGCAGTTTAACGGGGCAGTTGAACACTGAAGCTTTCTTT
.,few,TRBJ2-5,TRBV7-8,CASIWGTQQETQYF,TGTGCCAGCATCTGGGGGACACAACAAGAGACCCAGTACTTC
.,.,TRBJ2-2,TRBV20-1,CSAHFGTPLGELFF,TGCAGTGCTCACTTCGGGACTCCCTTGGGGGAGCTGTTTTTT
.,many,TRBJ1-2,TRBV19,CASTRRGSFMSGYTF,TGTGCCAGTACTCGGCGGGGCAGCTTCATGTCTGGCTACACCTTC
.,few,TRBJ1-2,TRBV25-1,CASRVPGQQGYTF,TGTGCCAGCAGGGTACCGGGGCAGCAGGGCTACACCTTC
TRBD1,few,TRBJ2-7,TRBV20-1,CSARGGTGGSYEQYF,TGCAGTGCTAGAGGGGGGACAGGGGGTTCCTACGAGCAGTACTTC
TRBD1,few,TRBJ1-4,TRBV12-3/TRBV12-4,CASSYRGGKEKLFF,TGTGCCAGCAGTTACAGGGGAGGGAAAGAAAAACTGTTTTTT
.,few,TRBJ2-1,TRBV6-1,CASTLSGAHYNEQFF,TGTGCCAGCACACTATCGGGAGCTCATTACAATGAGCAGTTCTTC
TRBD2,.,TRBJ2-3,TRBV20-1,CSARGASGTHRPSTDTQYF,TGCAGTGCTAGGGGGGCTAGCGGGACCCACCGACCTAGCACAGATACGCAGTATTTT
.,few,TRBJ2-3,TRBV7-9,CASGTQKTDTQYF,TGTGCCAGCGGGACCCAGAAAACAGATACGCAGTATTTT
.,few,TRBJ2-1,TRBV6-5,CASSYSDGRSYNEQFF,TGTGCCAGCAGTTACTCCGACGGACGCTCCTACAATGAGCAGTTCTTC
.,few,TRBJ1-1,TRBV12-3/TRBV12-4,CASSLRPKDTEAFF,TGTGCCAGCAGTTTGAGGCCGAAGGACACTGAAGCTTTCTTT
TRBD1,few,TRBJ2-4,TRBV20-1,CSARDATGRAKNIQYF,TGCAGTGCTAGGGATGCGACAGGGAGAGCCAAAAACATTCAGTACTTC